This TCR beta chain was profiled in a study of shared clonotypes between healthy human individuals (dated by TCRdb to the early 2020s). Study-wide context: The cohort comprised two women and a few men aged 18 to 49 years. To estimate repertoire size and how much clonotype sharing occurs between individuals, the study deeply sequenced the blood TCR repertoires of several healthy adults. For each donor, three plates each were used for CD4 naive and CD4 memory, two plates were used for CD8 naive, and one plate was used for CD8 memory. Leukapheresis yielded between about 0.94 and 9.5 billion PBMCs per donor. Different laboratories and diverse techniques were used to prepare libraries and sequence TCR repertoires, to increase sequencing depth and limit assay-specific biases. Study-wide conclusions, independent of this receptor: About 5% of naive CD4, around 3.5% of naive CD8, 2.3% of memory CD4, and 0.35% to 0.5% of memory CD8 clonotypes were shared across a few donors. Pairwise subsampling indicated that sequencing depth was expected to affect the degree of clonotype sharing among donors. Because the study included only a small number of donors, the genetic and exposure-history diversity represented was limited. Sampling was restricted to blood, and TCR repertoires in tissue are likely to differ from TCR repertoires in blood. Larger estimated clonotype richness was generally found for naive subsets than for memory subsets. Compared with non-shared clonotypes, the clonotypes found in all four sorted-subset donors had higher generation probabilities. Incomplete sequencing was indicated by rarefaction of sorted-subset datasets, despite the large sequencing depth.

Comment on this clone: Its antigen has not been determined. No base quality values were provided; no much bigger clone lies one nucleotide off.

TCR CDR3 regions were amplified from genomic DNA by multiplex PCR using the deep immunoSEQ assay. For each cell subset, the extracted genomic DNA was distributed evenly across all wells of several immunoSEQ 96-well plates, and each plate served as one replicate. For sorted subsets, approximately 210 ng of genomic DNA, equivalent to roughly 30,000 T cell genomes, went into each replicate PCR. Purified libraries were quantified with a Qubit 3.0 fluorometer, sized on a Bioanalyzer 2100, and re-quantified with the KAPA Library Quantification kit. A separate single-read 150-cycle Illumina NextSeq 550 flow cell was used to sequence each immunoSEQ 96-well plate. Under the source paper's analysis protocol: Because only junctional sequences without quality scores were contained in the immunoSEQ output, filtering matching that applied to full-length reads could not be performed. Sequences were annotated with PyIR, a Python wrapper for IgBLAST v1.9, and V/J genes and CDR3 were assigned using IMGT germline references. Reads with weak V/J assignments (E-value above 1e-6), missing CDR3, stop codons, out-of-frame junctions, or ambiguous translated residues were removed. A V3J clonotype was defined by an identical inferred V gene, J gene, and CDR3 amino acid sequence. To compute the percentage overlap between repertoires, the number of shared unique clonotypes was divided by the size of the smaller repertoire. Repertoire richness was assessed with RTK rarefaction, the Chao1 estimator, and Recon v2.1 estimates of unobserved clonotypes. Generation probabilities were computed with OLGA for all TCRbeta clonotypes obtained by the gDNA method from a handful of donors. TCRdb took this table from immuneACCESS and kept in-frame rearrangements with V and J called. Such tables lack part of the clones; where checked against another copy, unresolved V genes explain under half of the gap, and the rest is unexplained. V and J calls and clone size follow that table, whereas D and trimming were derived from the DNA. The sample contains about 1 million clones, about 74% of them found a single time. The ten largest make up around 1.5% of the sample.

V is cut by 2 bases and J by 2 bases, and the space between the germline ends is 11 bases. Reading from cysteine to phenylalanine, the CDR3 counts 15 amino acids. The CDR3 DNA has 45 bases and is translated from base 1. Sequences MNHNY (CDR1) and SVGAGI (CDR2) are obtained from the germline V gene (reference sequence). Donors were healthy HIV-negative adults with no recently reported acute infections or vaccinations. All donors were Caucasian adults living in Nashville, Tennessee, USA. CD4+ T cells were enriched by magnetic negative selection; naive cells were then positively selected on CD45RA, and the negative fraction formed the memory subset. Blood was collected by leukapheresis, and PBMCs were isolated by Ficoll-Histopaque density gradient centrifugation and then cryopreserved in liquid nitrogen vapor phase. Analytical flow cytometry was used to check the purity and quantity of every magnetically sorted T cell population. Genomic DNA was isolated from each sorted fraction and quantified by UV absorbance on a Nanodrop 2000c.

Rearrangement joined TRBV6-6 to TRBJ2-3; a tentative D match to TRBD2 spans 5 bases. The TCR originated in a young man in good health. Sequencing input: memory CD4+ T cells sorted from blood. Taken with the paper, the label for cell subset or site translates to: CD45RA-negative fraction. Here the CDR3 is given as CASSYGQEDTDTQYF. The bases are TGTGCCAGCAGTTACGGGCAGGAGGACACAGATACGCAGTATTTT.